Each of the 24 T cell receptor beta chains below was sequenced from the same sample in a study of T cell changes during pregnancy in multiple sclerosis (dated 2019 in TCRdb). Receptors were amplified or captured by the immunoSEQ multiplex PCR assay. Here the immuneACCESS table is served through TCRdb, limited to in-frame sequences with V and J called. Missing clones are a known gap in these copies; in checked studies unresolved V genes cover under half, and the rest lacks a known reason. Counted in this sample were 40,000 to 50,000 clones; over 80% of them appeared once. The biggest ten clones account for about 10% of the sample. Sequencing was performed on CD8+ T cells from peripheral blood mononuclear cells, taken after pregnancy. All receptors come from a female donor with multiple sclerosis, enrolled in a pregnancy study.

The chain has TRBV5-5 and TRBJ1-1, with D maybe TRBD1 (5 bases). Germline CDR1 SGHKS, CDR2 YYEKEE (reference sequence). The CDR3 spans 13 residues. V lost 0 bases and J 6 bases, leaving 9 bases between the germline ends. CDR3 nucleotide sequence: TGTGCCAGCAGCTTGGCAGGGTCCCCTGAAGCTTTCTTT. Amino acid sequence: CASSLAGSPEAFF.

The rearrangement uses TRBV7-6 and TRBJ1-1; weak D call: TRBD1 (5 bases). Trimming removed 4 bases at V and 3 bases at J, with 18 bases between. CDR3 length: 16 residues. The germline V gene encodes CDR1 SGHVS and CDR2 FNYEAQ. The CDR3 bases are TGTGCCAGCAGCTCCCTGACCGGGCGGGACGACACTGAAGCTTTCTTT. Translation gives CASSSLTGRDDTEAFF.

CDR3 DNA: TGTGCCAGCAGTTCCAGTGGGGACAGGGAGAATGAGCAGTTCTTC. Its protein product is CASSSSGDRENEQFF. V gene TRBV6-5 combines with J gene TRBJ2-1; 9 bases are a match to TRBD1. In germline, CDR1 is MNHEY, CDR2 SVGAGI. Trimming took 4 bases from V and 7 from J; bases not matched to a gene: 8. The CDR3 consists of 15 residues.

For the CDR3, the DNA is TGTGCCAGCAGTGAAGAAACGGGAAACAATCAGCCCCAGCATTTT. Translating gives CASSEETGNNQPQHF. The gene calls are TRBV6-1 and TRBJ1-5; D remains ambiguous. V was trimmed by 1 base and J by 3 bases, leaving 10 bases between them. The CDR3 is 15 amino acids. Germline V CDR1 and CDR2: MNHNS, SASEGT.

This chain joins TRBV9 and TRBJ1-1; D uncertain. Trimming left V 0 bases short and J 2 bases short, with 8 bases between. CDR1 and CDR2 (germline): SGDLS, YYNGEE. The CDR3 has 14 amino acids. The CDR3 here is CASSVDTGNTEAFF. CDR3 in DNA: TGTGCCAGCAGCGTAGATACGGGTAACACTGAAGCTTTCTTT.

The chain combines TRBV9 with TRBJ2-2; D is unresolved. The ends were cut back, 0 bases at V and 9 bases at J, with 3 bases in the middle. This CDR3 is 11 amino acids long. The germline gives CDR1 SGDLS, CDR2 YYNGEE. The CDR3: CASSVGRELFF. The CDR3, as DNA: TGTGCCAGCAGCGTAGGGCGGGAGCTGTTTTTT.

CDR3 nucleotide sequence: TGTGCCAGTAGTATATGGCCTAATGAAAAACTGTTTTTT. Translating it yields CASSIWPNEKLFF. The chain links TRBV19 to TRBJ1-4; no clear D. Trimming took off 2 bases at V and 3 bases at J, with 4 bases between the two ends. The CDR3 is 13 residues long. From germline, CDR1 is LNHDA and CDR2 SQIVND (reference sequence).

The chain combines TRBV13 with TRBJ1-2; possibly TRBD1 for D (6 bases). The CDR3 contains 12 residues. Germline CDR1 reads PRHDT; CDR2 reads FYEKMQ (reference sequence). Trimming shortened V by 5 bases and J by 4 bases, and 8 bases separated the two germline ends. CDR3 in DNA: TGTGCCAGCAGCCTGGACAGCTATGGCTACACCTTC. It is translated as CASSLDSYGYTF.

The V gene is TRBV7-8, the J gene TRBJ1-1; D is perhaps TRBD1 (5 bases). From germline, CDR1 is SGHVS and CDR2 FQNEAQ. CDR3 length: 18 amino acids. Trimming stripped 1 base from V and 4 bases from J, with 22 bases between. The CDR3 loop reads CASSLVLAGRVKGTEAFF. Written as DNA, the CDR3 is TGTGCCAGCAGCTTAGTTTTGGCAGGGAGGGTCAAGGGCACTGAAGCTTTCTTT.

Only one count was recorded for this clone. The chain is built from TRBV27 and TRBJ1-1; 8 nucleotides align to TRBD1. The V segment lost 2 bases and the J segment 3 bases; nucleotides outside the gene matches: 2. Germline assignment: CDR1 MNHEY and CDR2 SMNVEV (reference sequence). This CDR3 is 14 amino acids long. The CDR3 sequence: CASSLQGADTEAFF. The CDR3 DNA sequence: TGTGCCAGCAGTTTACAGGGGGCGGACACTGAAGCTTTCTTT.

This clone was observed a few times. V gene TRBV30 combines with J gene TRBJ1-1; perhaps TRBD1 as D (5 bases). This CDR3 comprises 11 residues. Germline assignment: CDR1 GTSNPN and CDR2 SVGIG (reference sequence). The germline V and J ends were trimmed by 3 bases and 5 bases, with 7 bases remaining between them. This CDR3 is CAWRPGTEAFF. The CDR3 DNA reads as TGTGCCTGGAGGCCAGGGACTGAAGCTTTCTTT.

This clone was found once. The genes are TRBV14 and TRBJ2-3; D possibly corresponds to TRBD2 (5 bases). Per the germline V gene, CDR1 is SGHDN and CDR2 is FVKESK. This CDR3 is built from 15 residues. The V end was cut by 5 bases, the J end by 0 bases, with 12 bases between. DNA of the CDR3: TGTGCCAGCAGCGAATTAGCGATTAGCACAGATACGCAGTATTTT. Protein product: CASSELAISTDTQYF.

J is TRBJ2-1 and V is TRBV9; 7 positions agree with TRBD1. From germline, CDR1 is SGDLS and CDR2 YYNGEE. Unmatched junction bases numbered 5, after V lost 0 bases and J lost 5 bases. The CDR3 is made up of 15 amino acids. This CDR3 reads CASSVEGTVNNEQFF. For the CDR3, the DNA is TGTGCCAGCAGCGTAGAGGGGACAGTGAACAATGAGCAGTTCTTC.

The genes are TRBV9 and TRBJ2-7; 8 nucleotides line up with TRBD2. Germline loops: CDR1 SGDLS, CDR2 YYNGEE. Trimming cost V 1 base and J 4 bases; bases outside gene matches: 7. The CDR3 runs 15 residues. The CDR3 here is CASSVTSSSGYEQYF. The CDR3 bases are TGTGCCAGCAGCGTAACCTCCTCTAGCGGGTACGAGCAGTACTTC.

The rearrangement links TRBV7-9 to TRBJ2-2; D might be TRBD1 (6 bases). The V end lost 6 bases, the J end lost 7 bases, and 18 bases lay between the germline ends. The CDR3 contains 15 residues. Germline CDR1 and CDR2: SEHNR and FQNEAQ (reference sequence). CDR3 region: CASRPGTSKDGELFF. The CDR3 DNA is TGTGCCAGCAGGCCCGGGACATCCAAGGACGGGGAGCTGTTTTTT.

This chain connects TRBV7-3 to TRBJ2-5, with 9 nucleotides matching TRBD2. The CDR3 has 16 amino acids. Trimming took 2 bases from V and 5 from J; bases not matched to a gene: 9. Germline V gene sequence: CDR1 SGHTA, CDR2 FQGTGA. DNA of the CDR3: TGTGCCAGCAGCTTAGTTGCGGGGGGGTCTCGGGAGACCCAGTACTTC. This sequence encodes CASSLVAGGSRETQYF.

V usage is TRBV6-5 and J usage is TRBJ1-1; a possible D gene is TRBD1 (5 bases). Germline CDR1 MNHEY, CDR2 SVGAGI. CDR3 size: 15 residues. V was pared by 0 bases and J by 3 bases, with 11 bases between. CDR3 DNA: TGTGCCAGCAGTTACTCAGTGGGGGGTTACACTGAAGCTTTCTTT. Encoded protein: CASSYSVGGYTEAFF.

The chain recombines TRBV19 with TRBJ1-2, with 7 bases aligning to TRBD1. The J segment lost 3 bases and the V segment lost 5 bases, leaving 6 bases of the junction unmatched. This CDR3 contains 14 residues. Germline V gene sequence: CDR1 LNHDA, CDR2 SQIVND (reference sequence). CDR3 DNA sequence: TGTGCCAGTAGTCTGACAGGGTCCTACTATGGCTACACCTTC. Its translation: CASSLTGSYYGYTF.

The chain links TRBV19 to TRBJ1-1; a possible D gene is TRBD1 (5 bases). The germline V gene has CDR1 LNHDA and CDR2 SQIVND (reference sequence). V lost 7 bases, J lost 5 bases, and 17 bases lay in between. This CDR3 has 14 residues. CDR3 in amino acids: CASTRGLRLTEAFF. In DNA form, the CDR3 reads TGTGCCAGTACACGGGGGTTGAGGTTGACTGAAGCTTTCTTT. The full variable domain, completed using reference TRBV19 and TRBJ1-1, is DGGITQSPKYLFRKEGQNVTLSCEQNLNHDAMYWYRQDPGQGLRLIYYSQIVNDFQKGDIAEGYSVSREKKESFPLTVTSAQKNPTAFYLCASTRGLRLTEAFFGQGTRLTVV.

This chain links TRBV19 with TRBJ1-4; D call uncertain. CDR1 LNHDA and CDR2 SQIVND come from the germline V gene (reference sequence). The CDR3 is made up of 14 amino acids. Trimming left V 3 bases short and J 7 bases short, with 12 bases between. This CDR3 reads CASSIYLSGEKLFF. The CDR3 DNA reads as TGTGCCAGTAGTATTTACCTTTCGGGTGAAAAACTGTTTTTT.

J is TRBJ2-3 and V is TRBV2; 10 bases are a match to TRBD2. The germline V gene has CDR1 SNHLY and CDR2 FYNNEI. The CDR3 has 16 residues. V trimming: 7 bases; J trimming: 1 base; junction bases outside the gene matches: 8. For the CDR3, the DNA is TGTGCCAGCAAGGGACTAGCGCCGGACGGCACAGATACGCAGTATTTT. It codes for CASKGLAPDGTDTQYF.

The CDR3 loop is CATSRDPGTGFSSDGYTF. In DNA, the CDR3 is TGTGCCACCAGCAGAGATCCAGGGACAGGGTTTTCGTCGGATGGCTACACCTTC. The chain uses TRBV15 and TRBJ1-2, with 9 bases matching TRBD1. The CDR3 spans 18 residues. V shed 0 bases, J shed 6 bases, and the junction held 14 bases outside the gene matches. CDR1 is LNHNV, CDR2 YYDKDF, per germline (reference sequence). The full variable domain, with the rest looked up from reference TRBV15 and TRBJ1-2, is DAMVIQNPRYQVTQFGKPVTLSCSQTLNHNVMYWYQQKSSQAPKLLFHYYDKDFNNEADTPDNFQSRRPNTSFCFLDIRSPGLGDTAMYLCATSRDPGTGFSSDGYTFGSGTRLTVV.

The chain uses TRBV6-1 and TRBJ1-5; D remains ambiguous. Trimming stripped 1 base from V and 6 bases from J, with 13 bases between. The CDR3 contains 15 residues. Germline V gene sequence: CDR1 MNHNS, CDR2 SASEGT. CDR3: CASSEGFRESQPQHF. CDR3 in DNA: TGTGCCAGCAGTGAAGGGTTCCGGGAATCTCAGCCCCAGCATTTT.

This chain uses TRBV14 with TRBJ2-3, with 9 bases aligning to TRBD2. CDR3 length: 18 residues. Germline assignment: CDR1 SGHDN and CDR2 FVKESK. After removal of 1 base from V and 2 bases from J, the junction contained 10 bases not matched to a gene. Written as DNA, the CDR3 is TGTGCCAGCAGCCAAGTGGTGCCGCTAGCGGGGAACACAGATACGCAGTATTTT. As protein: CASSQVVPLAGNTDTQYF.